This T cell receptor (beta chain) was identified during a study of T cell responses to AZD1222 COVID-19 vaccine. Study-level results: A rise in Spike-specific TCR breadth and depth followed two AZD1222 doses.

To note about this clone: Its antigen is unidentified.

Sequencing used immunoSEQ multiplex PCR; TCRdb keeps in-frame clones, though not all of them. The data hold around 60,000 clones, with approximately 90% observed a single time. V shed 2 bases and J shed 5 bases, with 15 bases lying between them. Per germline, CDR1 MNHEY and CDR2 SVGAGI. This CDR3 has 15 residues. The source of this sequence is an adult in good health. V and J are TRBV6-5 and TRBJ1-1; D is uncertain. Sample: peripheral blood, taken on day 0 of AZD1222 vaccination. CDR3 residues: CASSYLNARGTEAFF. CDR3 in DNA: TGTGCCAGCAGTTACCTGAATGCCCGAGGTACTGAAGCTTTCTTT.